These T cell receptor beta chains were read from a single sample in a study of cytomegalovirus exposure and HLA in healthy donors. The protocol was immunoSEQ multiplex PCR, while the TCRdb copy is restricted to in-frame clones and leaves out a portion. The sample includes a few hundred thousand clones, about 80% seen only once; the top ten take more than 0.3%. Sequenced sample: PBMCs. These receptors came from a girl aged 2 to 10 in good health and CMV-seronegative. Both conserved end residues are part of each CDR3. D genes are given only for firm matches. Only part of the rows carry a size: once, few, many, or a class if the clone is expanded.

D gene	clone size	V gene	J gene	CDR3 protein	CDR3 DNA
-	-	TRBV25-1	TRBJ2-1	CASSGYDEQFF	TGTGCCAGCAGTGGCTACGATGAGCAGTTCTTC
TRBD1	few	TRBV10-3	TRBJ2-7	CAISSGGYEQYF	TGTGCCATCAGTTCAGGGGGATACGAGCAGTACTTC
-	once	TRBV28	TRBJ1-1	CATGEKAFF	TGTGCCACCGGGGAGAAAGCTTTCTTT
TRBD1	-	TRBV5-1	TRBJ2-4	CASSRDRGRTIQYF	TGCGCCAGCAGCCGGGACAGGGGGCGGACCATTCAGTACTTC
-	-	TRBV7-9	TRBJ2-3	CASSLGDLTSSTDTQYF	TGTGCCAGCAGCTTGGGGGACTTGACCTCTAGCACAGATACGCAGTATTTT
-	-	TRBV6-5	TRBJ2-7	CASSYSSGISYEQYF	TGTGCCAGCAGTTACTCGAGTGGTATCTCCTACGAGCAGTACTTC
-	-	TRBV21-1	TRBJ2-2	CASSPNAGELFF	TGTGCCAGCAGCCCTAACGCCGGGGAGCTGTTTTTT
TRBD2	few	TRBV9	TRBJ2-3	CASSVAGGTQYF	TGTGCCAGCAGCGTAGCGGGGGGTACGCAGTATTTT
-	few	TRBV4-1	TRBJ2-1	CASSQDLLDRYNEQFF	TGCGCCAGCAGCCAAGATCTGCTAGATCGATACAATGAGCAGTTCTTC
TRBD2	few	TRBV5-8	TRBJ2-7	CASSLGTSSYEQYF	TGTGCCAGCAGCTTGGGGACTAGCTCCTACGAGCAGTACTTC
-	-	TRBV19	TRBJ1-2	CASSVEMGQIYGYTF	TGTGCCAGTAGTGTAGAAATGGGACAAATCTATGGCTACACCTTC
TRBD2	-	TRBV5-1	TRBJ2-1	CASRAGTSLHEQFF	TGCGCCAGCAGAGCTGGGACTAGCTTACATGAGCAGTTCTTC
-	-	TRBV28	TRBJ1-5	CASSPGQGNQPQHF	TGTGCCAGCAGTCCGGGCCAGGGTAATCAGCCCCAGCATTTT
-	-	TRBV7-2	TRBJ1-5	CASSLRTLGGGNQPQHF	TGTGCCAGCAGCTTAAGGACTTTGGGGGGTGGCAATCAGCCCCAGCATTTT
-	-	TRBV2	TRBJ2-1	CASSETISGNEQFF	TGTGCCAGCAGTGAAACTATTAGCGGCAATGAGCAGTTCTTC
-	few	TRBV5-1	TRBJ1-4	CASRLTAQNEKLFF	TGCGCCAGCAGGTTGACAGCCCAAAACGAAAAACTGTTTTTT
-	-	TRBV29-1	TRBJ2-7	CSVEGVDRPYEQYF	TGCAGCGTGGAAGGGGTAGACAGGCCCTACGAGCAGTACTTC